A selection of T cell receptor beta chains follows, all from one sample in a study of control samples from healthy donors and cancer patients. Measured with immunoSEQ multiplex PCR; TCRdb has only the in-frame clones, and not every one. The sample records over 85,000 clones, just over 90% being singletons. Material for sequencing was blood. Receptors were obtained from a woman between 18 and 29 years old in good health. Each CDR3 is given with its conserved first and last residue. Fields, in order: J gene, clone size, D gene, V gene, CDR3 length, CDR3 protein, CDR3 DNA. The D gene is left open where the match is weak. A clone size is listed for some rows: how often the clone was seen (once, few, many), or a class if it is expanded.

j_call: TRBJ1-1; clone_size: NA; d_call: NA; v_call: TRBV11-2; cdr3_length: 16; cdr3_aa: CASSPRVQAGNTEAFF; cdr3_nt: TGTGCCAGCAGCCCGCGAGTCCAGGCAGGGAACACTGAAGCTTTCTTT
j_call: TRBJ2-7; clone_size: NA; d_call: TRBD2; v_call: TRBV6-6; cdr3_length: 14; cdr3_aa: CASRSTSGRNEQYF; cdr3_nt: TGTGCCAGCAGGTCTACTAGCGGGAGAAACGAGCAGTACTTC
j_call: TRBJ2-7; clone_size: NA; d_call: NA; v_call: TRBV6-2/TRBV6-3; cdr3_length: 12; cdr3_aa: CASSYVGHEQYF; cdr3_nt: TGTGCCAGCAGTTACGTAGGCCACGAGCAGTACTTC
j_call: TRBJ2-2; clone_size: NA; d_call: NA; v_call: TRBV30; cdr3_length: 15; cdr3_aa: CAWSGGGFYTGELFF; cdr3_nt: TGTGCCTGGAGTGGCGGGGGCTTTTATACCGGGGAGCTGTTTTTT
j_call: TRBJ2-7; clone_size: NA; d_call: NA; v_call: TRBV30; cdr3_length: 11; cdr3_aa: CAWSNKGEQYF; cdr3_nt: TGTGCCTGGAGCAACAAAGGAGAGCAGTACTTC
j_call: TRBJ1-2; clone_size: NA; d_call: NA; v_call: TRBV6-4; cdr3_length: 12; cdr3_aa: CASSDSGYGYTF; cdr3_nt: TGTGCCAGCAGTGACTCCGGCTATGGCTACACCTTC
j_call: TRBJ2-5; clone_size: NA; d_call: TRBD1; v_call: TRBV28; cdr3_length: 14; cdr3_aa: CASSEDRGRETQYF; cdr3_nt: TGTGCCAGCAGCGAGGACAGGGGGCGAGAGACCCAGTACTTC
j_call: TRBJ1-5; clone_size: NA; d_call: TRBD1; v_call: TRBV19; cdr3_length: 15; cdr3_aa: CASHQGARGNQPQHF; cdr3_nt: TGTGCCAGTCACCAGGGGGCGCGGGGCAATCAGCCCCAGCATTTT
j_call: TRBJ1-4; clone_size: NA; d_call: TRBD1; v_call: TRBV19; cdr3_length: 18; cdr3_aa: CASSRSRGSGTTNEKLFF; cdr3_nt: TGTGCCAGTAGTCGATCCAGGGGGAGTGGGACAACTAATGAAAAACTGTTTTTT
j_call: TRBJ1-6; clone_size: NA; d_call: TRBD1; v_call: TRBV7-9; cdr3_length: 15; cdr3_aa: CASSLGPGQISPLHF; cdr3_nt: TGTGCCAGCAGCTTAGGACCGGGACAGATTTCACCCCTCCACTTT
j_call: TRBJ2-5; clone_size: NA; d_call: TRBD2; v_call: TRBV5-1; cdr3_length: 16; cdr3_aa: CASSPGTRVGEETQYF; cdr3_nt: TGCGCCAGCAGCCCCGGGACTAGAGTGGGGGAAGAGACCCAGTACTTC
j_call: TRBJ2-3; clone_size: once; d_call: TRBD2; v_call: TRBV18; cdr3_length: 18; cdr3_aa: CASSPSPPGLTSTDTQYF; cdr3_nt: TGTGCCAGCTCACCAAGCCCCCCGGGACTAACTAGCACAGATACGCAGTATTTT
j_call: TRBJ2-6; clone_size: few; d_call: NA; v_call: TRBV6-6; cdr3_length: 13; cdr3_aa: CASSPTGLNVLTF; cdr3_nt: TGTGCCAGCAGTCCCACCGGCCTCAACGTCCTGACTTTC
j_call: TRBJ2-5; clone_size: few; d_call: TRBD1; v_call: TRBV28; cdr3_length: 15; cdr3_aa: CASWNRGQFSETQYF; cdr3_nt: TGTGCCAGCTGGAACAGGGGGCAATTCAGCGAGACCCAGTACTTC
j_call: TRBJ1-5; clone_size: NA; d_call: NA; v_call: TRBV30; cdr3_length: 15; cdr3_aa: CAWSGGWVSNQPQHF; cdr3_nt: TGTGCCTGGAGTGGGGGGTGGGTTAGCAATCAGCCCCAGCATTTT
j_call: TRBJ1-1; clone_size: NA; d_call: NA; v_call: TRBV14; cdr3_length: 12; cdr3_aa: CASSQESFGAFF; cdr3_nt: TGTGCCAGCAGCCAAGAAAGTTTCGGAGCTTTCTTT
j_call: TRBJ2-3; clone_size: NA; d_call: TRBD2; v_call: TRBV19; cdr3_length: 17; cdr3_aa: CASTGVFSGGASNTQYF; cdr3_nt: TGTGCCAGTACGGGTGTTTTTAGCGGGGGGGCTTCAAATACGCAGTATTTT
j_call: TRBJ2-7; clone_size: NA; d_call: NA; v_call: TRBV14; cdr3_length: 14; cdr3_aa: CASSKAGWYYEQYF; cdr3_nt: TGTGCCAGCAGCAAAGCAGGATGGTACTACGAGCAGTACTTC
j_call: TRBJ1-1; clone_size: NA; d_call: NA; v_call: TRBV4-1; cdr3_length: 17; cdr3_aa: CASSQDEGVSMNTEAFF; cdr3_nt: TGCGCCAGCAGCCAAGATGAGGGGGTCTCAATGAACACTGAAGCTTTCTTT
j_call: TRBJ2-1; clone_size: NA; d_call: NA; v_call: TRBV7-2; cdr3_length: 15; cdr3_aa: CASSSSASSYNEQFF; cdr3_nt: TGTGCCAGCAGCTCTAGCGCTAGCTCCTACAATGAGCAGTTCTTC
j_call: TRBJ2-5; clone_size: once; d_call: NA; v_call: TRBV29-1; cdr3_length: 13; cdr3_aa: CSVQQGYQETQYF; cdr3_nt: TGCAGCGTCCAGCAGGGTTACCAAGAGACCCAGTACTTC
j_call: TRBJ1-1; clone_size: NA; d_call: NA; v_call: TRBV4-1; cdr3_length: 14; cdr3_aa: CASSQGAGGTEAFF; cdr3_nt: TGCGCCAGCAGCCAAGGGGCAGGAGGCACTGAAGCTTTCTTT
j_call: TRBJ2-2; clone_size: once; d_call: NA; v_call: TRBV24-1; cdr3_length: 16; cdr3_aa: CATSDPDGPRTGELFF; cdr3_nt: TGTGCCACCAGTGACCCGGACGGACCTCGGACCGGGGAGCTGTTTTTT
j_call: TRBJ1-2; clone_size: NA; d_call: NA; v_call: TRBV7-2; cdr3_length: 12; cdr3_aa: CASSLVGYGYTF; cdr3_nt: TGTGCCAGCAGCTTAGTAGGGTATGGCTACACCTTC
j_call: TRBJ1-2; clone_size: NA; d_call: NA; v_call: TRBV27; cdr3_length: 14; cdr3_aa: CASSLYSVGYGYTF; cdr3_nt: TGTGCCAGCAGTTTATATTCCGTGGGCTATGGCTACACCTTC
j_call: TRBJ1-1; clone_size: NA; d_call: TRBD1; v_call: TRBV28; cdr3_length: 13; cdr3_aa: CASSLWTGGEAFF; cdr3_nt: TGTGCCAGCAGTTTATGGACAGGGGGCGAAGCTTTCTTT
j_call: TRBJ2-5; clone_size: NA; d_call: NA; v_call: TRBV3-1/TRBV3-2; cdr3_length: 15; cdr3_aa: CASSQDKQGTETQYF; cdr3_nt: TGTGCCAGCAGCCAAGATAAGCAGGGCACGGAGACCCAGTACTTC
j_call: TRBJ2-3; clone_size: NA; d_call: NA; v_call: TRBV9; cdr3_length: 13; cdr3_aa: CASSVGSTDTQYF; cdr3_nt: TGTGCCAGCAGCGTAGGGAGCACAGATACGCAGTATTTT
j_call: TRBJ1-3; clone_size: few; d_call: TRBD1; v_call: TRBV27; cdr3_length: 15; cdr3_aa: CASSSTGGSGNTIYF; cdr3_nt: TGTGCCAGCAGTTCGACAGGGGGTTCTGGAAACACCATATATTTT